This T cell receptor beta chain came from a study of cytomegalovirus exposure and HLA in healthy donors. As for this clone: The antigen is not known.

Findings and limits, study-wide: From TCR beta sequences, most subjects' HLA-A and HLA-B alleles were reportedly predicted accurately. The authors later found TCR association rates varying by HLA locus, with DRB1 most and HLA-C fewest.

60 Vbeta and 13 Jbeta primers were used in PCR. TCRdb's copy holds only in-frame clones and misses some; the assay was immunoSEQ multiplex PCR. Of approximately 190,000 clones in the sample, roughly 73% were seen once. Trimming took off 1 base at V and 0 bases at J, with 12 bases between the two ends. Germline CDR1 MDHEN, CDR2 SYDVKM. CDR3 length: 16 amino acids. The V gene is TRBV28, the J gene TRBJ1-1; weak D call: TRBD1 (6 bases). Sequenced material: PBMCs. This clonotype was obtained from a woman under 40 in good health and CMV-seropositive. CDR3 sequence reads: CASSLFQGYMNTEAFF. The CDR3 coding sequence is TGTGCCAGCAGTTTATTTCAGGGGTACATGAACACTGAAGCTTTCTTT.